The 11 T cell receptor beta chains below all came from one sample that was sequenced in a study of T-cell memory formation after mild COVID-19 (dated by TCRdb to about 2021). The receptor library was made with 5' RACE. Sequencing used an Illumina NovaSeq 6000. Using fastp at Q25 and MiXCR, TCRdb reprocessed the public reads and kept productive beta chains. All rows with the same CDR3 protein become a single entry with the most common DNA and genes. Present in this sample are 300,000 or so distinct CDR3 sequences, roughly 17% of which were seen just once. The top ten constitute less than 30% of the sample. Sequencing was carried out using PBMCs or a T cell subset sorted from them (not recorded which). These receptor sequences come from a man in his late teens or twenties who had mild COVID-19 (a few samples of this study predate the infection). The sample titles of this study are shuffled in the database, so cell type and time point are left out; the donor was told from shared clones.

This clonotype was picked up a small number of times. CDR3 coding DNA: TGTGCCAGCAGCTCCGGACAGCCGACCGGGGAGCTGTTTTTT. This encodes CASSSGQPTGELFF. The rearrangement uses TRBV7-3 and TRBJ2-2; weak D call: TRBD1 (6 bases). The CDR3 loop spans 14 amino acids. V gave up 4 bases and J gave up 5 bases, with 11 bases separating them. Germline V gives CDR1 SGHTA, CDR2 FQGTGA.

There are a few counts of this clonotype. The genes are TRBV12-3 or TRBV12-4 and TRBJ2-2, with 8 bases lining up with TRBD1. V lost 6 bases and J lost 3; bases outside the gene matches: 3. The CDR3 spans 14 residues. CDR3 protein: CASRGQEDTGELFF. Written as DNA, the CDR3 is TGTGCCAGCAGGGGACAGGAGGACACCGGGGAGCTGTTTTTT.

CDR3 region: CASSDRPGQDTQYF. The CDR3, as DNA: TGTGCCAGCAGTGATCGACCTGGTCAAGATACGCAGTATTTT. This sequence joins TRBV12-3 or TRBV12-4 and TRBJ2-3, with D unresolved. The germline V and J ends were trimmed by 5 bases and 5 bases, with 14 bases remaining between them. This CDR3 contains 14 residues.

This clonotype was found a few times. The rearrangement joins TRBV11-2 to TRBJ2-2; D call uncertain. Germline assignment: CDR1 SGHAT and CDR2 FQNNGV. The V end lost 0 bases, the J end lost 7 bases, and 3 bases lay between the germline ends. The CDR3 totals 12 residues. Here the CDR3 DNA reads TGTGCCAGCAGCTTAGACGTCGGGGAGCTGTTTTTT. This translates into CASSLDVGELFF. Using reference TRBV11-2 and TRBJ2-2 for the parts outside the CDR3, the full variable domain is EAGVAQSPRYKIIEKRQSVAFWCNPISGHATLYWYQQILGQGPKLLIQFQNNGVVDDSQLPKDRFSAERLKGVDSTLKIQPAKLEDSAVYLCASSLDVGELFFGEGSRLTVL.

The J gene is TRBJ2-1, the V gene TRBV7-2; possible D gene TRBD1, 5 bases. V lost 4 bases to trimming and J lost 7 bases, with 17 bases between them. There are 15 residues in the CDR3. Germline V CDR1 and CDR2: SGHTA, FQGNSA. Written as DNA, the CDR3 is TGTGCCAGCAGCTGGGCCCGTGGTCCAGGGAATGAGCAGTTCTTC. It codes for CASSWARGPGNEQFF. The variable domain in full, completed from reference TRBV7-2 and TRBJ2-1, reads GAGVSQSPSNKVTEKGKDVELRCDPISGHTALYWYRQSLGQGLEFLIYFQGNSAPDKSGLPSDRFSAERTGGSVSTLTIQRTQQEDSAVYLCASSWARGPGNEQFFGPGTRLTVL.

This clonotype was counted between two and nine times. The CDR3 sequence: CASSKRGSTDTQYF. In DNA form, the CDR3 reads TGTGCCAGCAGCAAGAGGGGGTCCACAGATACGCAGTATTTT. The rearrangement uses TRBV7-9 and TRBJ2-3, with D possibly being TRBD1 (6 bases). Trimming cost V 5 bases and J 2 bases, with 11 bases left between them. Germline lookup yields CDR1 SEHNR and CDR2 FQNEAQ (reference sequence). This CDR3 is 14 amino acids long.

This clonotype was counted ten times or more. The rearrangement uses TRBV29-1 and TRBJ2-5; D may be TRBD1 (5 bases). Germline assignment: CDR1 SQVTM and CDR2 ANQGSEA. The CDR3 length is 13 residues. V lost 3 bases and J 1 base, leaving 9 bases between the germline ends. The CDR3 nucleotides read TGCAGCGTTGAGCGGACATCCCAAGAGACCCAGTACTTC. Translating it yields CSVERTSQETQYF.

The V gene is TRBV2, the J gene TRBJ2-3; 9 bases map to TRBD1. V lost 6 bases to trimming and J lost 3 bases; unmatched junction nucleotides: 7. The CDR3 covers 15 residues. The germline V gene has CDR1 SNHLY and CDR2 FYNNEI. CDR3 sequence: CASRAQGAGTDTQYF. The DNA for the CDR3 is TGTGCCAGCAGAGCACAGGGGGCAGGGACAGATACGCAGTATTTT.

The sample holds a few counts of this clonotype. The chain links TRBV15 to TRBJ2-2; TRBD1 or TRBD2 may be the D gene (5 bases each). Germline CDR1 reads LNHNV; CDR2 reads YYDKDF (reference sequence). The germline V and J ends were trimmed by 8 bases and 5 bases, with 18 bases remaining between them. The length of the CDR3 is 15 residues. The CDR3 sequence is CATAGRGGGTGELFF. The CDR3 coding sequence is TGTGCCACCGCAGGACGGGGTGGGGGTACCGGGGAGCTGTTTTTT.

This clonotype has only a few counts. V is TRBV10-3 and J is TRBJ2-3; D not certain. The CDR3 is 16 amino acids. Germline V gives CDR1 ENHRY, CDR2 SYGVKD. Trimming removed 6 bases at V and 0 bases at J, with 16 bases between. CDR3 residues: CAIRGSRTASTDTQYF. CDR3 DNA sequence: TGTGCCATCAGGGGCTCGCGGACCGCTAGCACAGATACGCAGTATTTT.

V usage is TRBV5-5 and J usage is TRBJ2-7, with 9 bases lining up with TRBD2. The CDR3 runs 15 residues. With V trimmed by 4 bases and J by 3 bases, 8 bases remained unmatched. Germline CDR1 is SGHKS and CDR2 is YYEKEE (reference sequence). In DNA form, the CDR3 reads TGTGCCAGCAGCGTGAGCGGGGGGTGGGACTACGAGCAGTACTTC. Translated: CASSVSGGWDYEQYF.